This T cell receptor beta chain was found in a study of blood T cell repertoires in COVID-19 (dated by TCRdb to the early 2020s). Regarding the research as a whole: Samples covering the acute and convalescent phases of COVID-19 were provided by collaborators in the United States, Italy and Spain. Where available, HLA class I and class II types were taken from metadata supplied by the sample provider and were not determined by assay-based typing. The sample metadata nearly always contained a de-identified subject ID, COVID-19 status, age in years and sex. The repertoires were released in a freely available public database intended as a resource for research on the immune response to SARS-CoV-2. Subjects who had been exposed to COVID-19, were actively infected with it, or had recovered from it provided the deeply sampled blood TCRbeta repertoires that made up the dataset. The prospective study material was composed of cDNA or gDNA derived from T cells, B-cell-depleted T cells, or PBMCs. Samples were obtained from the ongoing ImmuneRACE study (first 160 participants) and from about 1,300 subjects provided by 6 global collaborators.

In the prospective study, participants were about 18 to 90 years old, resided in about two dozen geographic areas of the United States, and were enrolled through a virtual design. Cohort assignment in the prospective study relied on participant-reported clinical history from a screening survey and a study questionnaire. For ImmuneRACE Cohort 3, a participant was defined as recovered based on two consecutive negative NP/OP PCR tests, clearance by a healthcare professional, or resolution of symptoms. In the prospective study, whole blood, serum and a nasopharyngeal or oropharyngeal swab were collected from each participant by mobile phlebotomists. Prospective study participants could optionally give additional blood draws and questionnaires over an approximately two-month period. Before DNA extraction, blood samples from the prospective study were shipped at room temperature or frozen. V was cut back by 4 bases and J by 6 bases, leaving a gap of 19 bases between them. CDR1 LGHDT and CDR2 YNNKEL were looked up in the germline V gene (reference sequence). From cysteine to phenylalanine, the CDR3 is 15 amino acids long. The retained sequence is limited to the CDR3, 45 bases, with the frame set at the first base.

This clone was seen a single time. No antigen is known for it. No base quality values were provided; no much bigger clone lies one nucleotide off. The immunoSEQ Assay, a bias-controlled multiplex PCR, was used to amplify TCRbeta CDR3 regions from genomic DNA. From the authors' description of their analysis: Nucleated cell counts per sample were estimated from amplification of reference gene primers within the assay. To quantify the absolute abundance of each unique TCRbeta CDR3 rearrangement, sequence reads were collapsed and filtered. For each sample, productive Simpson clonality was calculated by taking the square root of Simpson's diversity index across productive rearrangements. Not all clones reach the TCRdb copy of this immuneACCESS table, which keeps in-frame sequences only. Checked studies attribute under half of the gap to unresolved V genes and leave the rest unexplained. The V and J calls and clone size were taken over from that table, and D and trimming were inferred from the DNA. The table for this sample lists 190,000 or so clones; more than 80% of them were counted only once. The ten top clones hold around 1.3% of the sample.

Points the paper makes about the study in general: The quantity of clinical and demographic metadata differed by source and by participant and was supplied without curation.

The chain uses TRBV3-1 (or the pseudogene TRBV3-2) and TRBJ2-7; a tentative D call is TRBD1 (6 bases match). Sequenced sample: PBMCs or T cells enriched from blood (not recorded which). The receptor was derived from a man aged 30-40 years who had recovered from COVID-19. The base sequence is TGTGCCAGCAGCCTAGATACTTTACAGGGAACCGAGCAGTACTTC. Its translation is CASSLDTLQGTEQYF.